A single sample gave rise to the 19 T cell receptor beta chains below, sequenced in a study of glioma-infiltrating T cells (dated by TCRdb to the mid-2010s). Sequencing relied on an Illumina MiSeq. TCR alpha and beta CDR3 regions were amplified with the iRepertoire nested amplicon-rescue multiplex PCR (arm-PCR) platform from RNA. TCRdb reran the public reads through fastp at Q25 and MiXCR, keeping productive beta chains. Rows matching on CDR3 protein sequence are summarized as one entry with the most common DNA and genes. For this sample there are 100,000 to 150,000 distinct CDR3 sequences; approximately 26% appear just once. The ten largest account for roughly 29% of the sample. The sequenced sample was glioma tissue, nonneoplastic brain tissue, or PBMCs (not recorded which). Source of these receptors: a human donor with low-grade glioma or glioblastoma, undergoing nonglioma brain surgery, or in good health (not recorded which).

This clonotype was found many times. The V and J genes are TRBV20-1 and TRBJ1-1; D gene unclear. This CDR3 has 15 residues. Trimming left V 6 bases short and J 0 bases short, with 17 bases between. Germline V lookup: CDR1 DFQATT, CDR2 SNEGSKA (reference sequence). In nucleotides, the CDR3 is TGCAGTGCCTCCATTGGTGGGGAAATGAACACTGAAGCTTTCTTT. Its protein is CSASIGGEMNTEAFF.

This clonotype showed up just a few times. The junction departs from germline at one end; a sequencing error may be responsible. This chain connects TRBV4-1 to TRBJ2-5; D may be TRBD1 (5 bases). Germline CDR1 is MGHRA and CDR2 is YSYEKL. The CDR3 length is 11 residues. The CDR3 nucleotides read TGTGCCAGCAGCCAAGGGGATGCCCAGTACTTC. It specifies CASSQGDAQYF.

This clonotype was seen a few times. The rearrangement uses TRBV19 and TRBJ1-5; 10 positions match TRBD1. CDR1 and CDR2 (germline): LNHDA, SQIVND (reference sequence). V was clipped by 7 bases and J by 9 bases; unmatched bases: 9. This CDR3 contains 14 residues. CDR3 nucleotides: TGTGCCAGTACCCCCGGGACAGGGGATTGGCCCCAGCATTTT. Protein: CASTPGTGDWPQHF. The full variable domain, its missing parts supplied by reference TRBV19 and TRBJ1-5, is DGGITQSPKYLFRKEGQNVTLSCEQNLNHDAMYWYRQDPGQGLRLIYYSQIVNDFQKGDIAEGYSVSREKKESFPLTVTSAQKNPTAFYLCASTPGTGDWPQHFGDGTRLSIL.

The chain uses TRBV7-8 and TRBJ2-1, with a possible D match to TRBD2 (5 bases). In germline, CDR1 is SGHVS, CDR2 FQNEAQ. V lost 1 base to trimming and J lost 9 bases, with 13 bases between them. The CDR3 contains 14 residues. The CDR3 is CASSLEASLGEQFF. CDR3 coding DNA: TGTGCCAGCAGCTTAGAGGCTAGCTTGGGTGAGCAGTTCTTC.

This clonotype turned up a few times. The V call is TRBV4-1, the J call TRBJ1-1; D gene uncertain. Germline CDR1 MGHRA, CDR2 YSYEKL. The CDR3 totals 13 residues. V was trimmed by 1 base and J by 4 bases, leaving 7 bases between them. CDR3 nucleotide sequence: TGCGCCAGCAGCCAAGTATCCGGCACTGAAGCTTTCTTT. This sequence encodes CASSQVSGTEAFF.

Ten or more counts support this clonotype. This chain connects TRBV28 to TRBJ2-7, with a weak D call TRBD1 (7 bases). The ends were cut back, 8 bases at V and 5 bases at J, with 19 bases in the middle. CDR3 length equals 14 residues. Germline V lookup: CDR1 MDHEN, CDR2 SYDVKM. This CDR3 reads CASHQGGRPHEQYV. The CDR3 bases are TGTGCCAGCCACCAGGGGGGCCGTCCCCACGAGCAGTACGTC.

The table lists this clonotype with a few counts. This chain uses TRBV20-1 with TRBJ1-2; 7 positions match TRBD1. Germline lookup yields CDR1 DFQATT and CDR2 SNEGSKA (reference sequence). With 0 bases clipped from V and 4 bases from J, the junction kept 11 bases outside the gene matches. This CDR3 comprises 16 residues. CDR3 sequence (DNA): TGCAGTGCTAGAGATTTATCGACAGGGAATGCCTATGGCTACACCTTC. It encodes CSARDLSTGNAYGYTF.

The sample holds a few counts of this clonotype. The chain is built from TRBV24-1 and TRBJ1-2; the match to TRBD1 covers 8 bases. With V trimmed by 10 bases and J by 6 bases, 9 bases remained unmatched. The CDR3 totals 13 residues. CDR1 is KGHDR and CDR2 is SFDVKD in the germline V gene. The CDR3: CATSSGTGNGYTF. The CDR3 DNA reads as TGTGCCACTTCATCCGGGACAGGAAATGGCTACACCTTC.

In this sample, this clonotype turned up a few times. The gene calls are TRBV7-9 and TRBJ1-1; D unclear. CDR1 and CDR2 from the germline V gene are SEHNR and FQNEAQ (reference sequence). The CDR3 runs to 13 residues. Trimming stripped 4 bases from V and 0 bases from J, with 6 bases between. CDR3 in DNA: TGTGCCAGCAGCTCCAACATGAACACTGAAGCTTTCTTT. It specifies CASSSNMNTEAFF.

This clonotype was found many times. The chain couples TRBV6-6 to TRBJ2-5; the D is unclear. The CDR3 runs to 15 residues. Germline V gene data show CDR1 as MNHNY and CDR2 as SVGAGI (reference sequence). Deletions cut 2 bases from V and 5 bases from J, with 15 bases between. The CDR3 bases are TGTGCCAGCAGTTACCTGGCGGCGCGCATGGAGACCCAGTACTTC. Translated: CASSYLAARMETQYF.

This clonotype was counted at least ten times. The chain combines TRBV24-1 with TRBJ2-5; tentative D call: TRBD2 (6 bases). The CDR3 runs 15 residues. With 8 bases removed from V and 3 bases from J, the gap between germline ends came to 18 bases. CDR1 and CDR2 from the germline V gene are KGHDR and SFDVKD. The CDR3 DNA sequence: TGTGCCACCAATACCGGCTCAGGCGGGAAAGAGACCCAGTACTTC. Translation gives CATNTGSGGKETQYF.

About this clonotype: A read error may account for a junction end that differs from germline. V usage is TRBV28 and J usage is TRBJ2-2; D is perhaps TRBD2 (6 bases). Germline CDR1 and CDR2: MDHEN and SYDVKM. This CDR3 is built from 12 residues. Here the CDR3 reads CATMGGAGDLFF. In DNA form, the CDR3 reads TGTGCCACCATGGGGGGAGCCGGGGACCTGTTTTTT.

The table lists this clonotype with many counts. The V gene is TRBV7-9, the J gene TRBJ1-1; a weak D match, TRBD1 (6 bases). Germline V gene lookup returns CDR1 SEHNR and CDR2 FQNEAQ (reference sequence). CDR3 length equals 15 residues. With 4 bases removed from V and 1 base from J, the gap between germline ends came to 13 bases. The CDR3 DNA reads TGTGCCAGCAGCTCGAACAGGGCCGCGAACACTGAAGCTTTCTTT. Encoded protein: CASSSNRAANTEAFF.

The chain recombines TRBV3-1 with TRBJ2-4; perhaps TRBD1 as D (6 bases). This CDR3 is 16 amino acids long. V was cut by 5 bases and J by 5 bases, with 19 bases left in between. CDR1 is LGHDT and CDR2 is YNNKEL in the germline V gene (reference sequence). The CDR3 sequence is CASSYDVGQRQNIQYF. In DNA, the CDR3 is TGTGCCAGCAGCTACGACGTCGGACAGAGACAAAACATTCAGTACTTC.

The chain uses TRBV12-3 or TRBV12-4 and TRBJ1-1; possibly TRBD1 for D (6 bases). The V end was cut by 6 bases, the J end by 3 bases, with 17 bases between. The CDR3 runs 15 residues. The CDR3 DNA follows: TGTGCCAGCAGCCCTTACAGGGTAGGCGACACTGAAGCTTTCTTT. It is translated as CASSPYRVGDTEAFF.

The V and J genes are TRBV12-3 or TRBV12-4 and TRBJ1-2; D may be TRBD1 (6 bases). Trimming took off 4 bases at V and 7 bases at J, with 7 bases between the two ends. This CDR3 spans 11 amino acids. The CDR3 region is CASSSRGGYTF. CDR3 nucleotide sequence: TGTGCCAGCAGTTCCAGGGGTGGCTACACCTTC.

In the case of this clonotype: A junction boundary mismatches the germline segment, possibly from a read error. J is TRBJ2-1 and V is TRBV24-1; possible D gene TRBD2, 5 bases. Germline V gene data show CDR1 as KGHDR and CDR2 as SFDVKD. This CDR3 comprises 15 residues. The CDR3 protein is CATSDLSGKYNEQSF. CDR3 DNA sequence: TGTGCCACCAGTGATTTATCGGGGAAGTACAATGAGCAGTCCTTC.

A remark on this clonotype: One base away lies a much larger clone, so this may be a sequencing read error. The rearrangement joins TRBV7-2 to TRBJ1-5; D is undetermined. The CDR3 sequence is 13 residues long. V was cut by 4 bases and J by 5 bases, with 9 bases left in between. Germline assignment: CDR1 SGHTA and CDR2 FQGNSA. The CDR3 DNA reads TGTGCCAGCAGCTGGGCGATGGATCAGCCCCAGCATTTT. This sequence encodes CASSWAMDQPQHF.

This clonotype was picked up many times. The chain links TRBV6-1 to TRBJ2-3; unclear D gene. The V gene's germline CDR1 is MNHNS and CDR2 SASEGT. The V gene lost 5 bases and the J gene lost 0 bases, with 9 bases spanning the gap. The length of the CDR3 is 14 residues. CDR3 coding DNA: TGTGCCAGCAGTTCGTATGGGAGCACAGATACGCAGTATTTT. It encodes CASSSYGSTDTQYF.